A selection of T cell receptor beta chains follows, all from one sample in a study of blood T cells in healthy people across ages. TCRdb re-analysed the 5' RACE reads in MiXCR, keeping a single row per CDR3 protein. Among about 2 million distinct CDR3 sequences listed, roughly 52% were seen once. Specimen: blood. These TCRs come from a woman in her forties in good health. Both conserved end residues are part of each CDR3. D genes are given only for firm matches. Not every row has a clone size; where given, it reads once, few, many or a size class.

CASSLVTTSDQNIQYF	TGTGCCAGCAGCCTCGTAACCACTAGCGACCAAAACATTCAGTACTTC	TRBJ2-4	TRBV6-2/TRBV6-3	TRBD2	-
CASVRGGPSYGGTQYF	TGTGCCAGCGTCCGCGGGGGGCCGAGTTATGGAGGGACCCAGTACTTC	TRBJ2-5	TRBV6-5	TRBD2	once
CASSSQWTGNYEQYF	TGTGCCAGCAGCTCTCAATGGACTGGCAACTACGAGCAGTACTTC	TRBJ2-7	TRBV7-8	-	few
CASGLQLAGYNEQFF	TGTGCTAGTGGTTTGCAACTAGCTGGGTACAATGAGCAGTTCTTC	TRBJ2-1	TRBV12-5	-	few
CASRLAGPNEKLFF	TGTGCCAGCAGGCTCGCAGGACCTAATGAAAAACTGTTTTTT	TRBJ1-4	TRBV7-8	-	-
CATSGGNTQYF	TGTGCCACCAGTGGGGGGAATACGCAGTATTTT	TRBJ2-3	TRBV24-1	-	-
CASRRSPAGGIYNEQFF	TGTGCCAGCAGACGATCACCAGCGGGGGGGATATACAATGAGCAGTTCTTC	TRBJ2-1	TRBV6-1	TRBD2	-
CSGDSGGNYDYTF	TGCAGCGGCGACAGTGGCGGGAACTATGACTACACCTTC	TRBJ1-2	TRBV29-1	-	once
CSAGGRIYGYTF	TGCAGTGCTGGGGGACGGATCTATGGCTACACCTTC	TRBJ1-2	TRBV20-1	-	-
CASSDRRLGRGTEAFF	TGTGCCAGCAGCGACAGGAGGCTGGGAAGGGGCACTGAAGCTTTCTTT	TRBJ1-1	TRBV7-2	-	-
CASSYSSQGYGYTF	TGTGCCAGCAGTTACTCGTCTCAGGGGTATGGCTACACCTTC	TRBJ1-2	TRBV6-5	-	-
CSARGQGGNQPQHF	TGCAGTGCTAGAGGTCAGGGGGGAAATCAGCCCCAGCATTTT	TRBJ1-5	TRBV20-1	TRBD1	many
CSVDPGLTYNEQFF	TGCAGCGTTGATCCGGGGTTGACCTACAATGAGCAGTTCTTC	TRBJ2-1	TRBV29-1	-	few
CALQYSSYNEQYF	TGTGCCCTCCAATACAGCTCCTACAATGAGCAGTACTTC	TRBJ2-7	TRBV7-9	-	-
CSARDLGLQGAFQYTQYF	TGCAGTGCTAGAGACCTCGGGTTACAGGGGGCTTTCCAATATACGCAGTATTTT	TRBJ2-3	TRBV20-1	TRBD1	-
CASRTGTGNYEQYF	TGTGCCAGCAGGACCGGGACAGGGAACTACGAGCAGTACTTC	TRBJ2-7	TRBV6-2/TRBV6-3	TRBD1	few
CASSPRTRGVGKLFF	TGTGCCAGCAGTCCACGGACGCGGGGGGTTGGAAAACTGTTTTTT	TRBJ1-4	TRBV6-2/TRBV6-3	-	-
CASSEHGGKGETQYF	TGTGCCAGCAGTGAACACGGTGGGAAGGGAGAGACCCAGTACTTC	TRBJ2-5	TRBV6-1	-	-
CASSEGRLAGAYPGANVLTF	TGTGCCAGCAGTGAAGGTCGCCTAGCGGGGGCCTACCCTGGGGCCAACGTCCTGACTTTC	TRBJ2-6	TRBV6-1	TRBD2	-
CASRGDGRANTEAFF	TGTGCCAGCAGGGGAGACGGACGGGCAAACACTGAAGCTTTCTTT	TRBJ1-1	TRBV6-5	-	-
CSAQVGRGATDTQYF	TGCAGCGCCCAAGTCGGCAGGGGGGCGACAGATACGCAGTATTTT	TRBJ2-3	TRBV29-1	-	-
CASSLVGTLNQPQHF	TGTGCCAGCAGCTTAGTCGGCACTCTCAATCAGCCCCAGCATTTT	TRBJ1-5	TRBV7-8	-	few
CASRDDKIPNQPQHF	TGTGCCAGCAGGGATGACAAGATCCCCAATCAGCCCCAGCATTTT	TRBJ1-5	TRBV2	-	-
CASSGGYGQPQHF	TGTGCCAGCAGTGGAGGGTACGGCCAGCCCCAGCATTTT	TRBJ1-5	TRBV6-4	-	-
CASSLQGQVNTEAFF	TGTGCCAGCAGCTTACAAGGACAGGTGAACACTGAAGCTTTCTTT	TRBJ1-1	TRBV7-9	TRBD1	-
CASRFTYNEQFF	TGTGCCAGCAGGTTCACCTACAATGAGCAGTTCTTC	TRBJ2-1	TRBV6-2/TRBV6-3	-	few
CASSLGSRTYEQFF	TGTGCCAGCAGCTTAGGATCACGGACATATGAGCAGTTCTTC	TRBJ2-1	TRBV7-2	-	-
CASSLWFRRGSSGANVLTF	TGTGCCAGCAGTTTATGGTTCCGGAGGGGGAGCTCTGGGGCCAACGTCCTGACTTTC	TRBJ2-6	TRBV28	-	few
CASSQGGTAMNTGAFF	TGCGCCAGCAGCCAAGGCGGGACGGCCATGAACACTGGAGCTTTCTTT	TRBJ1-1	TRBV4-3	-	-
CASSPGGTEQFF	TGTGCCAGCAGCCCGGGGGGCACTGAGCAGTTCTTC	TRBJ2-1	TRBV11-2	-	-
CATSRGMTSGSIETQYF	TGTGCCACCAGCAGGGGAATGACTAGCGGGTCCATAGAGACCCAGTACTTC	TRBJ2-5	TRBV15	TRBD2	-
CASSDWQEGSYEQYF	TGCGCCAGCAGTGACTGGCAAGAGGGTTCCTACGAGCAGTACTTC	TRBJ2-7	TRBV10-1	-	-
CASSLLAGNYNEQFF	TGTGCCAGCAGCTTACTAGCGGGGAACTACAATGAGCAGTTCTTC	TRBJ2-1	TRBV7-2	TRBD2	many
CASSQQGTGNTQYF	TGTGCCAGCAGCCAACAGGGGACAGGGAATACGCAGTATTTT	TRBJ2-3	TRBV14	TRBD1	-
CASEPGGASYEQYF	TGTGCCAGCGAACCAGGGGGCGCATCCTACGAGCAGTACTTC	TRBJ2-7	TRBV7-9	TRBD1	-
CASSYSGHEAFF	TGTGCCAGCAGTTACAGCGGCCATGAAGCTTTCTTT	TRBJ1-1	TRBV6-5	-	-
CASSSTQLLAGGGTDTQYF	TGTGCCAGCAGTTCAACCCAACTGTTAGCGGGGGGAGGCACAGATACGCAGTATTTT	TRBJ2-3	TRBV28	TRBD2	-
CASRWGSDSVEIERYF	TGTGCCAGCCGCTGGGGGAGCGACAGCGTGGAAATCGAGCGGTACTTC	TRBJ2-5	TRBV7-2	-	-
CASRLWTGAGDTEAFF	TGTGCCAGCAGACTATGGACAGGGGCGGGGGACACTGAAGCTTTCTTT	TRBJ1-1	TRBV12-3/TRBV12-4	TRBD1	-
CASNPSTGELFF	TGTGCCAGCAATCCGAGCACCGGGGAGCTGTTTTTT	TRBJ2-2	TRBV6-2/TRBV6-3	-	-
CASRRTGGIGYTF	TGTGCCAGCAGGAGGACAGGGGGTATTGGCTACACCTTC	TRBJ1-2	TRBV7-2	TRBD1	once
CASRPSGLAGADTQYF	TGTGCCAGCAGGCCCTCGGGACTAGCTGGCGCAGATACGCAGTATTTT	TRBJ2-3	TRBV6-5	TRBD2	-
CASSGTGLRPLHF	TGCGCCAGCTCCGGGACAGGCCTACGGCCCCTCCACTTT	TRBJ1-6	TRBV5-1	TRBD1	-
CASSFPGTGGMKTQYF	TGTGCCAGCAGTTTCCCTGGGACAGGGGGTATGAAGACCCAGTACTTC	TRBJ2-5	TRBV28	TRBD1	-
CASSLVGAGAGFLDTQYF	TGTGCCAGCAGCTTAGTCGGAGCGGGGGCGGGGTTCTTAGATACGCAGTATTTT	TRBJ2-3	TRBV7-2	TRBD2	-
CAIRSARGEETQYF	TGTGCCATCAGATCTGCGCGGGGGGAAGAGACCCAGTACTTC	TRBJ2-5	TRBV10-3	TRBD2	-
CASSETAGGAGYTF	TGTGCCAGCAGCGAGACAGCAGGGGGCGCTGGCTACACCTTC	TRBJ1-2	TRBV5-6	TRBD1	-
CASSRGHLGDYGYTF	TGCGCCAGCAGCCGCGGACATCTAGGTGACTATGGCTACACCTTC	TRBJ1-2	TRBV4-3	-	-
CASRRDRGSSNGYTF	TGTGCCAGCCGCCGGGACAGGGGCTCGAGTAATGGCTACACCTTC	TRBJ1-2	TRBV4-2	TRBD1	-
CSATETGSGNTIYF	TGCAGTGCAACGGAGACAGGGTCGGGAAACACCATATATTTT	TRBJ1-3	TRBV20-1	TRBD1	once
CATSASGAQYF	TGTGCCACCAGTGCTAGCGGGGCCCAGTACTTC	TRBJ2-5	TRBV24-1	TRBD2	few
CASSPKRAGYNEQFF	TGTGCCAGCAGCCCCAAGCGGGCCGGGTACAATGAGCAGTTCTTC	TRBJ2-1	TRBV7-2	-	-
CASSYSGTNQETQYF	TGTGCCAGCAGTTACTCGGGGACCAATCAAGAGACCCAGTACTTC	TRBJ2-5	TRBV6-2/TRBV6-3	-	-
CASSQVDRGLLTDTQYF	TGTGCCAGCAGCCAAGTGGATCGGGGACTCCTCACAGATACGCAGTATTTT	TRBJ2-3	TRBV3-1	-	many
CASSKGPRDSPLHF	TGTGCCAGCTCAAAGGGGCCCCGGGATTCACCCCTCCACTTT	TRBJ1-6	TRBV18	-	-
CASSAGQGLHNEKLFF	TGCGCCAGCAGCGCAGGACAGGGACTCCATAATGAAAAACTGTTTTTT	TRBJ1-4	TRBV5-1	TRBD1	-
CASSFGGSISYNEQFF	TGTGCCAGCAGCTTCGGGGGGTCCATCTCCTACAATGAGCAGTTCTTC	TRBJ2-1	TRBV11-3	TRBD2	-